This entry lists 29 T cell receptor beta chains sequenced from one sample in a study of control samples from healthy donors and cancer patients. Produced via immunoSEQ multiplex PCR; TCRdb's table is partial and in-frame only. The sample shows 350,000 to 450,000 clones, 80% to 95% of them seen only once. Sequencing was carried out using PBMCs. The receptors here all came from a middle-aged man with head and neck cancer.

The J gene is TRBJ2-7, the V gene TRBV7-2; D may correspond to TRBD1 or TRBD2 (5 bases each). V gave up 4 bases and J gave up 4 bases, with 14 bases separating them. Germline CDR1 is SGHTA and CDR2 is FQGNSA. The CDR3 totals 14 residues. The CDR3 nucleotides read TGTGCCAGCAGCTCATCGGGACGGTCATACGAGCAGTACTTC. Translating gives CASSSSGRSYEQYF.

This clone was observed a single time. This rearrangement joins TRBV29-1 to TRBJ1-1; maybe TRBD1 (5 bases). In germline, CDR1 is SQVTM, CDR2 ANQGSEA. Between the trimmed V and J ends, which lost 7 bases and 5 bases, there was a span of 14 bases. The CDR3 consists of 12 residues. The CDR3 protein is CSAGAGRTEAFF. CDR3 DNA: TGCAGCGCCGGGGCCGGGCGGACTGAAGCTTTCTTT.

This clone has ten or more counts. The genes are TRBV7-2 and TRBJ1-4, with TRBD1 matching over 7 bases. This CDR3 is built from 15 residues. Trimming at V came to 0 bases and at J to 8 bases, leaving 6 bases not matched to a gene. CDR1 is SGHTA, CDR2 FQGNSA, per germline. CDR3 DNA sequence: TGTGCCAGCAGCTTAGCACAGGGGCGGTTCGAAAAACTGTTTTTT. Amino acid sequence: CASSLAQGRFEKLFF. The whole variable domain, filled in from reference TRBV7-2 and TRBJ1-4, reads GAGVSQSPSNKVTEKGKDVELRCDPISGHTALYWYRQSLGQGLEFLIYFQGNSAPDKSGLPSDRFSAERTGGSVSTLTIQRTQQEDSAVYLCASSLAQGRFEKLFFGSGTQLSVL.

The V and J genes are TRBV19 and TRBJ2-7, with TRBD2 as a possible D gene (5 bases). The length of the CDR3 is 13 residues. The V gene lost 6 bases and the J gene lost 4 bases, with 13 bases spanning the gap. Germline CDR1 is LNHDA and CDR2 is SQIVND (reference sequence). The CDR3 DNA is TGTGCCAGTAGCGCGGGCAGAGCGTACGAGCAGTACTTC. Translated: CASSAGRAYEQYF.

This chain connects TRBV27 to TRBJ1-5; D gene unclear. Germline CDR1 reads MNHEY; CDR2 reads SMNVEV (reference sequence). V lost 7 bases and J lost 11, with 18 bases in between. The CDR3 totals 13 residues. The CDR3 loop reads CASTPAGAETQHF. Here the CDR3 DNA reads TGTGCCAGCACCCCCGCAGGAGCTGAGACCCAGCATTTT.

To note about this clone: The sample carries other DNA sequences with the same CDR3. J is TRBJ2-5 and V is TRBV5-1, with 9 bases that match TRBD1. Losses at the gene ends were 4 bases for V and 4 bases for J; bases not matched to a gene: 8. Looked up from germline, CDR1 is SGHRS and CDR2 is YFSETQ. This CDR3 is built from 15 residues. The CDR3 loop is CASSAGQGFGETQYF. In DNA, the CDR3 is TGCGCCAGCAGCGCGGGACAGGGTTTCGGAGAGACCCAGTACTTC.

This sequence joins TRBV7-2 and TRBJ2-1; D is unresolved. Germline CDR1 SGHTA, CDR2 FQGNSA. V shed 1 base and J shed 9 bases, with 10 bases lying between them. CDR3 length: 13 amino acids. CDR3 DNA sequence: TGTGCCAGCAGCTTAGGGCTTCATGGTGAGCAGTTCTTC. The encoded protein is CASSLGLHGEQFF.

This clone was seen once. The V call is TRBV5-1, the J call TRBJ2-3; D is undetermined. The germline V gene encodes CDR1 SGHRS and CDR2 YFSETQ. The CDR3 extends over 13 amino acids. Between the trimmed V and J ends, which lost 3 bases and 4 bases, there was a span of 9 bases. The CDR3 coding sequence is TGCGCCAGCAGCTGGGTTACCGCAGATACGCAGTATTTT. Protein sequence: CASSWVTADTQYF.

The genes are TRBV13 and TRBJ1-5; TRBD1 might be the D (6 bases). V was shortened by 3 bases and J by 2 bases, with 17 bases between the two germline ends. This CDR3 is built from 17 residues. CDR1 is PRHDT and CDR2 is FYEKMQ in the germline V gene (reference sequence). CDR3 protein: CASSLGAVGRGNQPQHF. CDR3 coding DNA: TGTGCCAGCAGCTTGGGGGCGGTGGGAAGGGGCAATCAGCCCCAGCATTTT. Full variable domain (missing parts from reference TRBV13 and TRBJ1-5): AAGVIQSPRHLIKEKRETATLKCYPIPRHDTVYWYQQGPGQDPQFLISFYEKMQSDKGSIPDRFSAQQFSDYHSELNMSSLELGDSALYFCASSLGAVGRGNQPQHFGDGTRLSIL.

The CDR3 region has the DNA TGTGCCAGTACCCCCGCCGGTTCTGCGGGAGGGGGGGGAGAGACCCAGTACTTC. This codes for CASTPAGSAGGGGETQYF. J is TRBJ2-5 and V is TRBV19; 9 bases align to TRBD2. The CDR3 contains 18 residues. Germline V gene lookup returns CDR1 LNHDA and CDR2 SQIVND (reference sequence). V was pared by 7 bases and J by 4 bases, with 19 bases of the junction left unmatched.

The gene calls are TRBV7-9 and TRBJ1-4; unclear D gene. Between the trimmed V and J ends, which lost 3 bases and 4 bases, there was a span of 12 bases. CDR1 SEHNR and CDR2 FQNEAQ come from the germline V gene (reference sequence). The CDR3 spans 15 residues. This CDR3 reads CASSFGESFNEKLFF. Written as DNA, the CDR3 is TGTGCCAGCAGCTTTGGGGAGTCTTTTAATGAAAAACTGTTTTTT.

The rearrangement links TRBV12-3 or TRBV12-4 to TRBJ1-5; D remains ambiguous. Trimming stripped 3 bases from V and 4 bases from J, with 7 bases between. CDR3 length: 13 amino acids. CDR3 in DNA: TGTGCCAGCAGTTTTCTAGCAAATCAGCCCCAGCATTTT. Translated, it gives CASSFLANQPQHF.

The rearrangement links TRBV3-1 (or the pseudogene TRBV3-2) to TRBJ2-7; D unresolved. The germline V and J ends were trimmed by 1 base and 5 bases, with 12 bases remaining between them. In germline, CDR1 is LGHDT, CDR2 YNNKEL (reference sequence). The CDR3 is made up of 14 amino acids. The CDR3 sequence is CASSQGPPGNEQYF. For the CDR3, the DNA is TGTGCCAGCAGCCAAGGGCCCCCGGGTAACGAGCAGTACTTC.

This chain joins TRBV6-5 and TRBJ1-1; a possible D gene is TRBD1 (5 bases). The CDR3 runs to 12 residues. V lost 8 bases and J lost 2, with 9 bases in between. Germline V gene sequence: CDR1 MNHEY, CDR2 SVGAGI. The CDR3 region has the DNA TGTGCCAGCGGGGCGGGAAACACTGAAGCTTTCTTT. It codes for CASGAGNTEAFF.

Here the CDR3 DNA reads TGTGCCAGCTCACAAACTAGGAACTACAATGAGCAGTTCTTC. Protein product: CASSQTRNYNEQFF. The chain recombines TRBV18 with TRBJ2-1, with D possibly matching TRBD2 (5 bases). This CDR3 has 14 amino acids. Trimming took 4 bases from V and 3 from J, leaving 10 bases between them. Germline V lookup: CDR1 KGHSH, CDR2 LQKENI.

Comments on this clone: One junction end disagrees with the germline gene, perhaps due to a read error. The V and J genes are TRBV7-7 and TRBJ1-5; D is unresolved. The CDR3 extends over 17 amino acids. Germline assignment: CDR1 SSHAT and CDR2 FNYEAQ (reference sequence). The CDR3 protein is CASILPPTGQDNQPQHF. For the CDR3, the DNA is TGTGCTAGCATCCTCCCTCCGACCGGGCAGGACAATCAGCCCCAGCATTTT.

The chain links TRBV7-3 to TRBJ2-2; D may match TRBD1 or TRBD2 (6 bases each). V was shortened by 2 bases and J by 3 bases, with 16 bases between the two germline ends. CDR3 length equals 17 residues. Germline loops: CDR1 SGHTA, CDR2 FQGTGA. The chain's CDR3 is CASSLGGPRGHTGELFF. The CDR3 region has the DNA TGTGCCAGCAGCTTAGGAGGTCCCCGGGGGCACACCGGGGAGCTGTTTTTT.

The J gene is TRBJ2-5, the V gene TRBV11-2; 11 nucleotides align to TRBD1. Looked up from germline, CDR1 is SGHAT and CDR2 is FQNNGV. With V trimmed by 5 bases and J by 14 bases, 7 bases remained unmatched. The CDR3 loop spans 12 amino acids. Here the CDR3 reads CASSADRGRGYF. In nucleotides, the CDR3 is TGTGCCAGCAGCGCGGACAGGGGGCGAGGTTACTTC.

V gene TRBV2 combines with J gene TRBJ1-6; weak D call: TRBD1 (6 bases). The CDR3 consists of 14 residues. With 7 bases removed from V and 10 bases from J, the gap between germline ends came to 17 bases. Germline CDR1 and CDR2: SNHLY and FYNNEI. CDR3 loop: CASTETPQGSPLHF. CDR3 nucleotides: TGTGCCAGCACGGAGACTCCTCAGGGGTCACCCCTCCACTTT.

A word on this clone: Other nucleotide sequences from this sample produce the same CDR3. The genes are TRBV14 and TRBJ2-5, with 14 bases matching TRBD2. The CDR3 is 15 residues long. V was pared by 4 bases and J by 5 bases, with 3 bases of the junction left unmatched. Germline loops: CDR1 SGHDN, CDR2 FVKESK. The CDR3 spells CASSRGLAGVETQYF. CDR3 in DNA: TGTGCCAGCAGCCGGGGACTAGCGGGAGTTGAGACCCAGTACTTC. The variable domain in full, completed from reference TRBV14 and TRBJ2-5, reads EAGVTQFPSHSVIEKGQTVTLRCDPISGHDNLYWYRRVMGKEIKFLLHFVKESKQDESGMPNNRFLAERTGGTYSTLKVQPAELEDSGVYFCASSRGLAGVETQYFGPGTRLLVL.

This chain uses TRBV18 with TRBJ2-7, with D possibly called TRBD1 or TRBD2 (5 bases each). With 6 bases removed from V and 2 bases from J, the gap between germline ends came to 14 bases. This CDR3 comprises 14 residues. The V gene's germline CDR1 is KGHSH and CDR2 LQKENI. In nucleotides, the CDR3 is TGTGCCAGCTCCCCCGGGACGGATACCTACGAGCAGTACTTC. Translation gives CASSPGTDTYEQYF.

V is TRBV7-8 and J is TRBJ2-3, with TRBD1 as a possible D gene (6 bases). The V end was cut by 4 bases, the J end by 4 bases, with 24 bases between. CDR3 length: 18 amino acids. The germline gives CDR1 SGHVS, CDR2 FQNEAQ. DNA for the CDR3: TGTGCCAGCAGCTCACTCCACAGGACAGCCAAGGCCTCAGATACGCAGTATTTT. It is translated as CASSSLHRTAKASDTQYF. The variable domain in full, completed from reference TRBV7-8 and TRBJ2-3, reads GAGVSQSPRYKVAKRGQDVALRCDPISGHVSLFWYQQALGQGPEFLTYFQNEAQLDKSGLPSDRFFAERPEGSVSTLKIQRTQQEDSAVYLCASSSLHRTAKASDTQYFGPGTRLTVL.

The V gene is TRBV10-3, the J gene TRBJ2-1; TRBD2 matches at 9 bases. CDR1 is ENHRY, CDR2 SYGVKD, per germline. CDR3 length equals 14 residues. The ends lost 11 bases at V and 8 bases at J; junction bases unmatched: 13. In DNA form, the CDR3 reads TGTGCCCTAAGCGCGGGAGGGCCTTGGGATGAGCAGTTCTTC. Translating it yields CALSAGGPWDEQFF.

CDR3 sequence (DNA): TGTGCCAGTAGGATACAGGGGACGAACACTGAAGCTTTCTTT. This gives the protein CASRIQGTNTEAFF. The chain carries TRBV19 and TRBJ1-1; 7 bases agree with TRBD1. The germline CDR1 and CDR2 sequences are LNHDA and SQIVND (reference sequence). This CDR3 comprises 14 residues. With V trimmed by 6 bases and J by 1 base, 5 bases remained unmatched.

The chain uses TRBV19 and TRBJ2-5, with D possibly matching TRBD2 (6 bases). This CDR3 has 14 amino acids. V lost 4 bases and J lost 5, with 14 bases in between. CDR1 is LNHDA and CDR2 is SQIVND in the germline V gene (reference sequence). The DNA of the CDR3 is TGTGCCAGTAGTAACTCCCCAAGCGGGGAGACCCAGTACTTC. Residues: CASSNSPSGETQYF.

The chain combines TRBV27 with TRBJ2-2; a weak D match, TRBD2 (5 bases). V lost 7 bases and J 7 bases, leaving 16 bases between the germline ends. This CDR3 region has 14 residues. Germline values: CDR1 MNHEY, CDR2 SMNVEV (reference sequence). The CDR3 is CASTSYEGYGELFF. The CDR3 nucleotides are TGTGCCAGCACCTCCTACGAGGGATACGGGGAGCTGTTTTTT.

The genes are TRBV6-4 and TRBJ1-1; 8 bases map to TRBD1. Germline-derived CDR1 and CDR2 are MRHNA and SNTAGT. CDR3 length: 15 residues. The V and J ends lost 6 bases and 0 bases, in that order; junction bases with no gene match: 6. In DNA form, the CDR3 reads TGTGCCAGCAGACAGGGGGGCATTATGAACACTGAAGCTTTCTTT. Its protein is CASRQGGIMNTEAFF.

This clone appeared a single time. The chain links TRBV7-3 to TRBJ2-5; the match to TRBD1 covers 9 bases. Unmatched junction bases numbered 14, after V lost 4 bases and J lost 5 bases. This CDR3 comprises 17 residues. Germline V gives CDR1 SGHTA, CDR2 FQGTGA. This chain's CDR3 is CASSYQNPTGGGETQYF. The CDR3 coding sequence is TGTGCCAGCAGCTACCAGAACCCAACAGGGGGCGGGGAGACCCAGTACTTC.

The rearrangement joins TRBV27 to TRBJ1-5, with a tentative D call TRBD1 (6 bases). The CDR3 extends over 13 amino acids. Deletions cut 6 bases from V and 6 bases from J, with 12 bases between. The germline gives CDR1 MNHEY, CDR2 SMNVEV (reference sequence). The CDR3 spells CASRRETGQPQHF. CDR3 nucleotides: TGTGCCAGCAGACGAGAGACAGGTCAGCCCCAGCATTTT.